This TCR beta chain was documented in a study of blood T cell repertoires in COVID-19 (dated by TCRdb to 2020 to 2021). Regarding the complete study: Samples from collaborators originated in the United States, Italy and Spain and spanned both the acute and convalescent phases of COVID-19. The repertoires were made available in a free public database intended to serve as a resource for research on the immune response to SARS-CoV-2. The material from the prospective study consisted of cDNA or gDNA derived from T cells, B-cell-depleted T cells, or PBMCs. Sample metadata almost always included a de-identified subject ID, COVID-19 status, age in years and sex. Subjects who had been exposed to COVID-19, were actively infected with it, or had recovered from it provided the deeply sampled blood TCRbeta repertoires that made up the dataset. Samples came from the ongoing ImmuneRACE study (first 160 participants) plus 1,254 subjects from 6 global collaborators. Where available, HLA class I and class II types were taken from metadata supplied by the sample provider and were not determined by assay-based typing. General conclusions and limits of the study: Clinical and demographic metadata were provided uncurated, with the amount varying by source and participant.

Each collaborating institution followed its own protocols to collect whole blood in K2EDTA tubes. Collaborator samples were shipped for TCRbeta analysis as frozen whole blood, isolated PBMCs, or DNA extracted from either sample type. From cysteine to phenylalanine, the CDR3 is 13 amino acids long. Only the CDR3 DNA is retained, 39 bases long and in frame from the first base. CDR1 and CDR2 (LGHDT, YNNKEL) derive from the germline V gene (reference sequence). V is pared back by 6 bases and J by 3 bases, with 11 bases lying between the germline termini. With respect to this clone: Its antigen is not yet known. The record has no base qualities; no much larger clone is one base away.

TCRbeta CDR3 regions were amplified from genomic DNA using the immunoSEQ Assay, a bias-controlled multiplex PCR. Processing in the source paper ran as follows. The number of nucleated cells in each sample was estimated from the amplification of reference gene primers within the assay. To quantify the absolute abundance of each unique TCRbeta CDR3 rearrangement, sequence reads were collapsed and filtered. Productive Simpson clonality was computed per sample as the square root of Simpson's diversity index over productive rearrangements. TCRdb holds this immuneACCESS table with in-frame rearrangements only. Some clones are missing; in checked studies, unresolved V genes explain under half, and the rest has no known cause. From that table come the V and J calls and clone size; the DNA was used to work out D and trimming. The sample table holds 15,000 to 20,000 clones, of which about 85% were seen once. The ten largest clones add up to less than 50% of the sample.

The origin of this receptor is a human donor in a cohort sampled during active COVID-19. The sequenced sample consisted of peripheral blood. The chain links TRBV3-1 (or the pseudogene TRBV3-2) with TRBJ2-5; the D gene cannot be resolved reliably. The DNA sequence is given as TGTGCCAGCAGGGAAGACGGAGAAGAGACCCAGTACTTC. It encodes CASREDGEETQYF.